Listed below are T cell receptor beta chains from one sample, sequenced in a study of OX40 agonist ivuxolimab in advanced cancers. Sequencing used immunoSEQ multiplex PCR; TCRdb keeps in-frame clones, though not all of them. Counted here are approximately 77,000 clones, approximately 80% occurring once; the ten biggest clones make up around 0.51%. The sample in question was CD4+ or CD8+ T cells sorted from blood, obtained in a trial of the OX40 agonist ivuxolimab. These receptors were obtained from an adult with an advanced solid tumor such as melanoma, head and neck, liver or kidney cancer. The CDR3 runs from the conserved cysteine through the conserved F or W. For some rows the clone size is stated as once, few or many, or as a class when expanded; others skip it.

TRBV28	TRBJ2-7	NA	CASSYGGASYEQYF
TRBV4-3	TRBJ1-5	few	CASSLTFRRQYQPQHF
TRBV5-4	TRBJ1-1	few	CASSLPGKGDTEAFF
TRBV10-3	TRBJ2-3	NA	CAISPREKDTQYF
TRBV27	TRBJ2-7	NA	CASMGGQGSYEQYF
TRBV5-1	TRBJ1-5	NA	CASSLWWGPGQPQHF
TRBV5-6	TRBJ2-3	NA	CASSLVGSSTDTQYF
TRBV5-3	TRBJ1-2	NA	CASSPREGGYTF
TRBV4-3	TRBJ2-1	NA	CASSQERRTSSYNEQFF
TRBV5-4	TRBJ1-6	NA	CASSLDGGVQGSPLHF
TRBV5-4	TRBJ2-3	NA	CASSSPSGANTDTQYF
TRBV11-1	TRBJ2-7	NA	CASSGGRSRGQYF
TRBV7-8	TRBJ1-3	NA	CASSLASGTRNTIYF
TRBV18	TRBJ2-2	NA	CASSPPSWTGELFF
TRBV5-1	TRBJ2-5	NA	CASGVQGRETQYF
TRBV28	TRBJ1-2	NA	CASSLGQANYGYTF
TRBV4-1	TRBJ2-3	NA	CASSPTPSGKRTDTQYF
TRBV5-4	TRBJ2-7	NA	CASSLGRGPSYEQYF
TRBV7-6	TRBJ1-2	NA	CASSLGRGGYGYTF
TRBV5-1	TRBJ1-1	NA	CASSSPRGKTNTEAFF
TRBV5-8	TRBJ2-1	NA	CAAATRNEQFF
TRBV14	TRBJ2-7	few	CASSRGQGRYEQYF
TRBV4-1	TRBJ2-3	few	CASSQGVARSTDTQYF
TRBV7-2	TRBJ1-4	NA	CASSPTVNEKLFF
TRBV7-2	TRBJ2-7	NA	CASSLASSYEQYF
TRBV4-3	TRBJ1-2	NA	CASSQERPGSAGLYGYTF
TRBV7-2	TRBJ2-1	NA	CASSLAPNEQFF
TRBV7-2	TRBJ1-3	NA	CASSSWGSSGNTIYF